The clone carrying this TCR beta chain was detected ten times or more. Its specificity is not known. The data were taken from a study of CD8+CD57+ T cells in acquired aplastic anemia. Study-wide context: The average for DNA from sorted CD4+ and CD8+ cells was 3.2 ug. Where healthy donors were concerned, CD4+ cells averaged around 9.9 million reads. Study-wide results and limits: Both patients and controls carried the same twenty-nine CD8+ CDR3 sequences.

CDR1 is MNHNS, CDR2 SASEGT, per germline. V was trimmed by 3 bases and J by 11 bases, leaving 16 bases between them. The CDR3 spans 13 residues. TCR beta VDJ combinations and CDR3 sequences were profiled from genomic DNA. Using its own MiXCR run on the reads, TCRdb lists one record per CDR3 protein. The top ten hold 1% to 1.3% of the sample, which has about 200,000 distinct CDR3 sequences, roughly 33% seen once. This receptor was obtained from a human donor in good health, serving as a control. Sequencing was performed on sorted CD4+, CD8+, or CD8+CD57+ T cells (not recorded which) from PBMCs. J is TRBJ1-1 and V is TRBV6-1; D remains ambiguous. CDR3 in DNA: TGTGCCAGCAGTGAGAACGAGGGATTGGTTGCTTTCTTT. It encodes CASSENEGLVAFF.